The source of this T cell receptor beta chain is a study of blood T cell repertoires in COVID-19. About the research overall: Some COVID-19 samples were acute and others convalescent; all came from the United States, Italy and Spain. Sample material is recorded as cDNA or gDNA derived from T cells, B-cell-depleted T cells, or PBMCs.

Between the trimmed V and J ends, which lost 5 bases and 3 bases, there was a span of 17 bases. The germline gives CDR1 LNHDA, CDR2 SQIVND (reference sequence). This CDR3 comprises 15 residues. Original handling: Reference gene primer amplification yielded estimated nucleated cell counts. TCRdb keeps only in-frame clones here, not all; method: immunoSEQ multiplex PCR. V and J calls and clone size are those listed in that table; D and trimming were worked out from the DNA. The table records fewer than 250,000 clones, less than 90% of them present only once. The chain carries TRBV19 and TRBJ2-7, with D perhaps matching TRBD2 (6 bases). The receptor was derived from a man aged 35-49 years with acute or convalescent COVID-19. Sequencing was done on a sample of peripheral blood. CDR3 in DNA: TGTGCCAGTAGTCCCCTATGGGGGGATGACTACGAGCAGTACTTC. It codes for CASSPLWGDDYEQYF.